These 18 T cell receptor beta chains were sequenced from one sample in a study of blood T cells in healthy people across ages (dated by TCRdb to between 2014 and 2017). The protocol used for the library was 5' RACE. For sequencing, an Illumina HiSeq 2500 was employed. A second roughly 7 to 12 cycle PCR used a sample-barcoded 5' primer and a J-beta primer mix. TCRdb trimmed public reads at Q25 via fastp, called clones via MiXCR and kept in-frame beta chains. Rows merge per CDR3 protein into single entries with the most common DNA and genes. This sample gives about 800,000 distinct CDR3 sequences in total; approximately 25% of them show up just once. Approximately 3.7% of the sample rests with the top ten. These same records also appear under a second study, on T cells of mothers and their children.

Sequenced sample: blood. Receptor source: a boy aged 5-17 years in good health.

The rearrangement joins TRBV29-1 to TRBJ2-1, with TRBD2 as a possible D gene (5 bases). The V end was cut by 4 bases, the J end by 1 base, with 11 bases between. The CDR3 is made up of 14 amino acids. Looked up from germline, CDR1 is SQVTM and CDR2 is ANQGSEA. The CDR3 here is CSVVRIASYNEQFF. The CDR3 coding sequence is TGCAGCGTTGTACGCATAGCGTCCTACAATGAGCAGTTCTTC.

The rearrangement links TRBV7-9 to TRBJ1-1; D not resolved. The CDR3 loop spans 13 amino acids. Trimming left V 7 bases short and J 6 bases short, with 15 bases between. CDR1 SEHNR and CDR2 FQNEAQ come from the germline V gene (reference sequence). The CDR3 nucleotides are TGTGCCAGCACTGGACTGCCGTCGGCTGAAGCTTTCTTT. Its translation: CASTGLPSAEAFF. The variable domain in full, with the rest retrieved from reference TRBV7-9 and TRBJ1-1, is DTGVSQNPRHKITKRGQNVTFRCDPISEHNRLYWYRQTLGQGPEFLTYFQNEAQLEKSRLLSDRFSAERPKGSFSTLEIQRTEQGDSAMYLCASTGLPSAEAFFGQGTRLTVV.

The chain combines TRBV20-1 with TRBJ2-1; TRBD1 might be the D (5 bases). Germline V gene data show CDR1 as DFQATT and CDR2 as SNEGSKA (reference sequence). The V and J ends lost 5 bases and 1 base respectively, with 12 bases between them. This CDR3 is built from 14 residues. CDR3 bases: TGCAGTGCTCCCCGACAGCTATCCTACAATGAGCAGTTCTTC. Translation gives CSAPRQLSYNEQFF.

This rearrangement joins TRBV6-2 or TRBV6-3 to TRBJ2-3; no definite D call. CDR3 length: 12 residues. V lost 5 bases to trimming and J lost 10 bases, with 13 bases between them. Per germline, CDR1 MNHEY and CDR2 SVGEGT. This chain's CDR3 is CASSQPKNAQYF. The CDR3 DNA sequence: TGTGCCAGCAGTCAACCTAAAAACGCGCAGTATTTT.

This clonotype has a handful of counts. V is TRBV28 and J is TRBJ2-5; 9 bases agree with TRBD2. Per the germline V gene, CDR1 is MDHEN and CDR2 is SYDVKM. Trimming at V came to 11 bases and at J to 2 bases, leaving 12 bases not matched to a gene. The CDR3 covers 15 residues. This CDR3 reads CASAEERGVQETQYF. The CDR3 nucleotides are TGTGCCTCAGCAGAGGAGCGGGGGGTACAAGAGACCCAGTACTTC.

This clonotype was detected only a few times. The CDR3 protein is CASSLVDMDEQFF. The CDR3 DNA reads TGTGCCAGCAGCTTAGTGGATATGGATGAGCAGTTCTTC. The genes are TRBV7-6 and TRBJ2-5; D call uncertain. The J call may be incorrect, as the DNA end agrees better with TRBJ2-1. CDR3 length: 13 residues. Germline V gives CDR1 SGHVS, CDR2 FNYEAQ.

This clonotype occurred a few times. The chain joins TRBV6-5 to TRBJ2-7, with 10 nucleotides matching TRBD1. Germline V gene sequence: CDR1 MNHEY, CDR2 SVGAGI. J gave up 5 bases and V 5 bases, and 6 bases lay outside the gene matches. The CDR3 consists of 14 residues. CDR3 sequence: CASSPGTGDHEQYF. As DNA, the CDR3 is TGTGCCAGCAGTCCCGGGACAGGGGACCACGAGCAGTACTTC.

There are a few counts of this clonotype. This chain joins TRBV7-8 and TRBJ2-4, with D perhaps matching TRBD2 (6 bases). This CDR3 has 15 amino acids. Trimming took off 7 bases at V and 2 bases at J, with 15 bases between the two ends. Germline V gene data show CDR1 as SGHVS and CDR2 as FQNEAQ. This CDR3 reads CASTMGWDSKNIQYF. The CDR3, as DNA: TGTGCCAGCACCATGGGTTGGGACTCCAAAAACATTCAGTACTTC.

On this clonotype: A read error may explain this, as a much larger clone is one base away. CDR3 nucleotide sequence: TGTGCCAGCCTCCAACCAGGACAGGGAGGAGAGATCCAGTACTTC. Translation: CASLQPGQGGEIQYF. The rearrangement links TRBV7-9 to TRBJ2-5, with 8 bases matching TRBD1. The CDR3 sequence is 15 residues long. The germline CDR1 and CDR2 sequences are SEHNR and FQNEAQ (reference sequence).

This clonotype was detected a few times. The CDR3 loop is CASSLPSGGAKFHEQYF. The CDR3, as DNA: TGTGCCAGCAGCCTGCCTAGCGGGGGGGCTAAGTTTCACGAGCAGTACTTC. V is TRBV7-8 and J is TRBJ2-7; 12 bases line up with TRBD2. Trimming took 5 bases from V and 5 from J; bases not matched to a gene: 13. In germline, CDR1 is SGHVS, CDR2 FQNEAQ. This CDR3 has 17 residues.

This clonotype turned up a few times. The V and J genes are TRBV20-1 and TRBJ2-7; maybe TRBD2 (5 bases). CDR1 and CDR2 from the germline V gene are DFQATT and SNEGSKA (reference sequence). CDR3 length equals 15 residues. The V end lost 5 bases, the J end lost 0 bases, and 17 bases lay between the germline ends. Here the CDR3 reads CSARDMGSYSYEQYF. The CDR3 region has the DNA TGCAGTGCTCGTGACATGGGGAGCTACTCCTACGAGCAGTACTTC.

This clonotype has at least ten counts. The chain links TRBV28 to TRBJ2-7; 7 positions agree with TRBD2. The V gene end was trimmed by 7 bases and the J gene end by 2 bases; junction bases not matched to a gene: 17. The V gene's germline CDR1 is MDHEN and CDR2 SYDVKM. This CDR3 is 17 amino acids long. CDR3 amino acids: CASTPFWSGEFAYEQYF. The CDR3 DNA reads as TGTGCCAGCACCCCGTTTTGGAGCGGGGAATTTGCCTACGAGCAGTACTTC.

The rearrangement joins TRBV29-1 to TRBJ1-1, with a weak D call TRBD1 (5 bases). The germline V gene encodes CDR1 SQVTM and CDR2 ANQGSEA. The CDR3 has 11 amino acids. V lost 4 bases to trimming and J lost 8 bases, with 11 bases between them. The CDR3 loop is CSVAGGLEAFF. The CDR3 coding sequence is TGCAGCGTTGCCGGGGGGTTGGAAGCTTTCTTT.

Here the CDR3 DNA reads TGTGCCAGCAGCTTAGCGCAGGCAAAACCTTCGGAGCAGTACTTC. It encodes CASSLAQAKPSEQYF. V is TRBV7-9 and J is TRBJ2-7; the D is unclear. Germline V lookup: CDR1 SEHNR, CDR2 FQNEAQ (reference sequence). V was pared by 0 bases and J by 7 bases, with 16 bases between. The CDR3 runs to 15 residues.

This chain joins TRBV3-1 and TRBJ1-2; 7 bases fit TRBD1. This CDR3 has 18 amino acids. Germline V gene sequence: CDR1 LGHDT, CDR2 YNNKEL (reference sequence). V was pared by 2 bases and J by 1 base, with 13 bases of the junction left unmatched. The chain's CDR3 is CASSQTRDSGYNNYGYTF. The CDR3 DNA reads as TGTGCCAGCAGCCAAACACGGGACAGCGGATATAATAACTATGGCTACACCTTC.

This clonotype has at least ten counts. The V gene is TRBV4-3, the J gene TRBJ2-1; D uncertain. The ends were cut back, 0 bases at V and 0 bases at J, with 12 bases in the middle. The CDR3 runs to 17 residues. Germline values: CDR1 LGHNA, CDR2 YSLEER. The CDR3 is CASSQDSDPGSYNEQFF. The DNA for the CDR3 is TGCGCCAGCAGCCAAGATTCTGACCCCGGCTCCTACAATGAGCAGTTCTTC.

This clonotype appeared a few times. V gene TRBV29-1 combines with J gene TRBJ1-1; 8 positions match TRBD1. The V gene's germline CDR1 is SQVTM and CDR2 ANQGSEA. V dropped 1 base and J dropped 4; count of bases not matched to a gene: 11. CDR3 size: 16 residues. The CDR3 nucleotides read TGCAGCGTTGAAGCCGGACAGGGCAGTTTCTCCACTGAAGCTTTCTTT. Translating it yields CSVEAGQGSFSTEAFF. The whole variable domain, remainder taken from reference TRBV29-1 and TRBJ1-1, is SAVISQKPSRDICQRGTSLTIQCQVDSQVTMMFWYRQQPGQSLTLIATANQGSEATYESGFVIDKFPISRPNLTFSTLTVSNMSPEDSSIYLCSVEAGQGSFSTEAFFGQGTRLTVV.

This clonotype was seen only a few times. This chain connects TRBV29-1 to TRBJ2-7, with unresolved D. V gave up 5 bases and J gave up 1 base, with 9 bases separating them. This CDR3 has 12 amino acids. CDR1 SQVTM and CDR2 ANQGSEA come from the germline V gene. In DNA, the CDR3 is TGCAGCGTTTTGGACCGATCCTACGAGCAGTACTTC. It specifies CSVLDRSYEQYF.